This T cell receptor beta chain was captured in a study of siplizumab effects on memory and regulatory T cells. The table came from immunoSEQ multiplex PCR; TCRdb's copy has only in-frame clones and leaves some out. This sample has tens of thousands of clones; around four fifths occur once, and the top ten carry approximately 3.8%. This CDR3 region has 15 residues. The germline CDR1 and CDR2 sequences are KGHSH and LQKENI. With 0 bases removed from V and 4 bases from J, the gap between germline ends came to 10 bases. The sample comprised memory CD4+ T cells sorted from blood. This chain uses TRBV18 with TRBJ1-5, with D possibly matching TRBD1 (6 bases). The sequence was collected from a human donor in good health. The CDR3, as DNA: TGTGCCAGCTCACCACCGGAGGGGGGGAATCAGCCCCAGCATTTT. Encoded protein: CASSPPEGGNQPQHF.